This TCR beta chain was documented in a study of shared clonotypes between healthy human individuals. The CDR3 spans 15 residues. V lost 6 bases, J lost 0 bases, and 9 bases lay in between. Germline V lookup: CDR1 SNHLY, CDR2 FYNNEI. Here immunoSEQ multiplex PCR was the method, and the copy in TCRdb shows in-frame clones only, minus some. The table has under 2,500,000 clones, under 97% seen once. Sequencing input: naive CD4+ T cells sorted from blood. Subset here: CD45RA+ positively selected. The receptor's source is a man in his late teens or twenties in good health. The rearrangement joins TRBV2 to TRBJ1-6, with a tentative D call TRBD1 (6 bases). The DNA for the CDR3 is TGTGCCAGCAGGGTGGACAGCTCCTATAATTCACCCCTCCACTTT. As protein: CASRVDSSYNSPLHF.